This TCR beta chain was retrieved from a study of T cells in Graves' hyperthyroidism and ophthalmopathy. Study-level points and caveats: In simple terms, a model built on 13 V-J features told ophthalmopathy apart from stable hyperthyroidism. Blood samples included most of the expanded thyroid clonotypes exceeding 0.001.

TCR beta CDR3 regions were amplified from RNA. The HTBI set primed first-round TCR CDR3 RT-PCR. TCRdb reprocessed the multiplex PCR reads via MiXCR and lists one record per CDR3 protein. The table records roughly 700,000 distinct CDR3 sequences, 14% of them present only once. Those patients with uncontrolled infection, other autoimmune disease, pregnancy or lactation were excluded. Extraction of PBMCs used 8.5 to 10 ml of fresh peripheral blood. The germline gives CDR1 SGDLS, CDR2 YYNGEE. Trimming took off 1 base at V and 6 bases at J, with 11 bases between the two ends. CDR3 length: 14 residues. As for this clonotype: Its antigen remains unidentified.

The clonotype comes from a woman between 18 and 30 years old with Graves' hyperthyroidism. Sequenced input: blood. The rearrangement joins TRBV9 to TRBJ2-4; D unresolved. Here the CDR3 DNA reads TGTGCCAGCAGCGTATCACCACTGGGAAACATTCAGTACTTC. Its translation is CASSVSPLGNIQYF.